The 8 T cell receptor beta chains below all came from one sample that was sequenced in a study of shared clonotypes between healthy human individuals. The naive CD8 subset, CD45RO-negative cells positively selected for CCR7, excluded terminally differentiated effector memory CD45RA+ cells. Using immunoSEQ multiplex PCR, the repertoire was profiled, and TCRdb retains in-frame clones only, with some absent. The repertoire holds about 800,000 clones, 95% to 97% seen once, with about 0.21% in the top ten. Sequencing input: naive CD8+ T cells sorted from blood. The receptor source for this set is a man aged 25-45 years in good health.

V gene TRBV5-1 combines with J gene TRBJ2-7; 9 bases match TRBD1. Germline lookup yields CDR1 SGHRS and CDR2 YFSETQ. V lost 3 bases, J lost 3 bases, and 7 bases stayed unmatched. The CDR3 is made up of 15 amino acids. The CDR3 sequence: CASSSTTGGLYEQYF. The CDR3 nucleotides read TGCGCCAGCAGCTCGACGACAGGGGGTCTCTACGAGCAGTACTTC.

The V and J genes are TRBV7-9 and TRBJ2-5; D remains ambiguous. Germline V lookup: CDR1 SEHNR, CDR2 FQNEAQ (reference sequence). V lost 2 bases, J lost 0 bases, and 19 bases lay in between. The CDR3 totals 18 residues. Here the CDR3 reads CASSLYFGADPHQETQYF. The CDR3 DNA follows: TGTGCCAGCAGCTTATATTTTGGCGCGGATCCTCACCAAGAGACCCAGTACTTC.

Remarks on this clone: In the same sample, other DNA sequences code for this CDR3. This chain links TRBV7-9 with TRBJ1-2; 8 bases agree with TRBD1. CDR3 length: 12 residues. After removal of 7 bases from V and 7 bases from J, the junction contained 5 bases not matched to a gene. Germline CDR1 SEHNR, CDR2 FQNEAQ (reference sequence). This chain's CDR3 is CASTGGVSGYTF. CDR3 nucleotides: TGTGCCAGCACAGGGGGCGTATCTGGCTACACCTTC.

The chain combines TRBV19 with TRBJ2-2; 8 nucleotides line up with TRBD1. The CDR3 runs to 19 residues. The germline V gene encodes CDR1 LNHDA and CDR2 SQIVND (reference sequence). J lost 0 bases, V lost 6 bases, and 15 bases had no gene match. CDR3 DNA sequence: TGTGCCAGTAGGGACTCCGGGACAGGCCCCTACACGAACACCGGGGAGCTGTTTTTT. Amino acids: CASRDSGTGPYTNTGELFF.

The chain couples TRBV7-9 to TRBJ1-4; no firm D call. V lost 5 bases and J 0 bases, leaving 16 bases between the germline ends. CDR3 length equals 17 residues. Germline V gene sequence: CDR1 SEHNR, CDR2 FQNEAQ (reference sequence). Here the CDR3 reads CASSPTRTGATNEKLFF. The DNA of the CDR3 is TGTGCCAGCAGCCCCACCCGGACGGGAGCAACTAATGAAAAACTGTTTTTT.

This chain joins TRBV15 and TRBJ2-1; 14 bases map to TRBD2. The V gene end was trimmed by 2 bases and the J gene end by 4 bases; junction bases not matched to a gene: 22. The length of the CDR3 is 23 residues. Germline CDR1 and CDR2: LNHNV and YYDKDF (reference sequence). CDR3 amino acids: CATSRITYPGLAGASPPYNEQFF. The CDR3 coding sequence is TGTGCCACCAGCAGAATTACATATCCGGGACTAGCGGGAGCATCCCCTCCTTACAATGAGCAGTTCTTC.

The chain has TRBV14 and TRBJ1-1, with 9 bases matching TRBD1. Germline-derived CDR1 and CDR2 are SGHDN and FVKESK. V was pared by 1 base and J by 0 bases, with 9 bases of the junction left unmatched. The CDR3 loop spans 18 amino acids. In nucleotides, the CDR3 is TGTGCCAGCAGCCAAGGATGGACAGGGGCGGTTATGAACACTGAAGCTTTCTTT. This translates into CASSQGWTGAVMNTEAFF.

V and J are TRBV7-9 and TRBJ1-1; D is perhaps TRBD1 (5 bases). Trimming removed 1 base from V and 3 bases from J, with 12 bases in between. The CDR3 has 15 residues. Germline V gene data show CDR1 as SEHNR and CDR2 as FQNEAQ (reference sequence). CDR3: CASSLVTGRDTEAFF. The DNA of the CDR3 is TGTGCCAGCAGCTTAGTAACAGGAAGAGACACTGAAGCTTTCTTT.